This T cell receptor (beta chain) appears in the sequencing data of a study of preoperative IRX-2 immunotherapy in early breast cancer. Treatment given: preoperative locoregional IRX-2 cytokine immunotherapy. TCRdb's copy holds only in-frame clones and misses some; the assay was immunoSEQ multiplex PCR. The table lists about 98,000 clones, roughly 85% of them singletons, with about 2% in the top ten. The CDR3 totals 14 residues. CDR1 and CDR2 (germline): GTSNPN, SVGIG (reference sequence). Trimming removed 0 bases from V and 4 bases from J; junction bases left unmatched: 2. This rearrangement joins TRBV30 to TRBJ1-4; 7 bases agree with TRBD1. The receptor was derived from a human donor with breast cancer. The input for sequencing was tumor tissue, taken after IRX-2 immunotherapy. CDR3 residues: CAWSVDRDNEKLFF. The CDR3 DNA sequence: TGTGCCTGGAGTGTCGACAGGGATAATGAAAAACTGTTTTTT.